This TCR beta chain emerged from a study of a mutant IDH1 vaccine in newly diagnosed glioma. Study at large: Vaccination was launched 4-6 weeks after radiotherapy alone, or with temozolomide cycles. The earlier regimen, radiotherapy, temozolomide, or both, was most often both. Held at week 35, visit V12 was the safety follow-up, and visit V13 followed at week 47.

Study-level results: Researchers report vaccine-induced immune responses in 93.3% of patients.

Regarding time point: week 47, end of study. In the vaccine, a single dose held 300 ug of the mutant IDH1 20-mer peptide, along with topical imiquimod. Profiling relied on immunoSEQ multiplex PCR, and the TCRdb table lists in-frame clones only, not all of them. The table shows approximately 34,000 clones, with approximately 89% occurring only once. Comments on this clone: Its antigen remains unknown.

This receptor was identified in a man aged 35 to 55 with glioma. Specimen: PBMCs, collected from a glioma patient whose treatment included an IDH1 peptide vaccine.

The CDR3 DNA reads TGTGCCAGCAGCCCGACGATCGCAGGGGGCGCGAACTATGGCTACACCTTC. It yields the protein CASSPTIAGGANYGYTF. The chain combines TRBV11-2 with TRBJ1-2, with TRBD1 matching over 8 bases. Germline CDR1 SGHAT, CDR2 FQNNGV. V lost 5 bases and J lost 2; bases outside the gene matches: 13. CDR3 length: 17 residues.